Below are 2 T cell receptor beta chains sequenced from a single sample in a study of glioma-infiltrating T cells. The iRepertoire nested amplicon-rescue multiplex PCR amplified TCR alpha and beta CDR3s from RNA. Each CDR3 protein gets one entry after TCRdb re-called the multiplex PCR reads with MiXCR. Among roughly 350,000 distinct CDR3 sequences, roughly two fifths were seen once, and the ten largest hold 12%. Material for sequencing was glioma tissue, nonneoplastic brain tissue, or PBMCs (not recorded which). The receptors shown here come from a human donor with low-grade glioma or glioblastoma, undergoing nonglioma brain surgery, or in good health (not recorded which).

This clonotype turned up a few times. The gene calls are TRBV27 and TRBJ2-7; TRBD2 agrees at 13 bases. Trimming took 10 bases from V and 4 from J; bases not matched to a gene: 19. From germline, CDR1 is MNHEY and CDR2 SMNVEV (reference sequence). This CDR3 comprises 18 residues. The CDR3 is CATAPGLAGKSRVYEQYF. The DNA for the CDR3 is TGTGCCACCGCGCCGGGACTAGCGGGAAAAAGTAGAGTTTACGAGCAGTACTTC.

The sample holds a few counts of this clonotype. The V and J genes are TRBV15 and TRBJ2-5; 14 bases fit TRBD2. This CDR3 region has 18 residues. J lost 5 bases, V lost 0 bases, and 8 bases had no gene match. Germline CDR1 LNHNV, CDR2 YYDKDF (reference sequence). The CDR3 spells CATSRDVGTSGSGETQYF. CDR3 nucleotides: TGTGCCACCAGCAGAGACGTCGGGACTAGCGGGAGCGGGGAGACCCAGTACTTC. Combining the CDR3 with reference TRBV15 and TRBJ2-5 gives the whole variable domain DAMVIQNPRYQVTQFGKPVTLSCSQTLNHNVMYWYQQKSSQAPKLLFHYYDKDFNNEADTPDNFQSRRPNTSFCFLDIRSPGLGDTAMYLCATSRDVGTSGSGETQYFGPGTRLLVL.